This T cell receptor beta chain was recovered during a study of Ad26.COV2.S vaccination and SARS-CoV-2 variants. Measured with immunoSEQ multiplex PCR; TCRdb has only the in-frame clones, and not every one. The sample shows 200,000 to 250,000 clones, roughly 90% of them seen only once. CDR1 MDHEN and CDR2 SYDVKM come from the germline V gene. The CDR3 is 15 amino acids. Unmatched junction bases numbered 6, after V lost 4 bases and J lost 5 bases. Treatment specified: 15 to 20 received Ad26.COV2.S at low or high dose, single or two shots; several received placebo; per-sample allocation not given. Sampling happened 63 days after the first vaccine or placebo injection.

Sample: peripheral blood, taken in a trial of Ad26.COV2.S vaccine versus placebo. The sequence was obtained from a person between 18 and 65 years old who received the Ad26.COV2.S COVID-19 vaccine or a placebo. The rearrangement uses TRBV28 and TRBJ2-2; 8 bases are a match to TRBD1. CDR3 sequence (DNA): TGTGCCAGCAGTTCGGACAGGGCGGGGACCGGGGAGCTGTTTTTT. Encoded protein: CASSSDRAGTGELFF. Supplemented by reference TRBV28 and TRBJ2-2, the full variable domain reads DVKVTQSSRYLVKRTGEKVFLECVQDMDHENMFWYRQDPGLGLRLIYFSYDVKMKEKGDIPEGYSVSREKKERFSLILESASTNQTSMYLCASSSDRAGTGELFFGEGSRLTVL.